The T cell receptor (beta chain) described here comes from a study of cytomegalovirus exposure and HLA in healthy donors. Whole-study results and caveats: Across HLA loci, a later analysis found differing TCR association rates, with DRB1 most and HLA-C fewest. Cytomegalovirus status, reportedly, was diagnosed with high specificity and sensitivity by the classifier. The authors enumerated some 160 TCR beta chains as linked to cytomegalovirus.

This CDR3 region has 15 residues. The junction had 4 bases not matched to a gene; V was cut back by 6 bases and J by 0 bases. Germline assignment: CDR1 MNHEY and CDR2 SVGAGI. PCR involved 60 Vbeta and 13 Jbeta primers. Profiling relied on immunoSEQ multiplex PCR, and the TCRdb table lists in-frame clones only, not all of them. The table shows roughly 120,000 clones, with about 86% occurring only once. In its sample, this clone was seen once. Its antigen is not identified. Sequenced material: PBMCs. The chain uses TRBV6-5 and TRBJ2-1; TRBD2 aligns across 8 bases. The source is a woman aged 25 to 45 in good health and CMV-seronegative. CDR3 sequence: CASSPSGSSYNEQFF. CDR3 DNA: TGTGCCAGCAGCCCCAGCGGGAGCTCCTACAATGAGCAGTTCTTC.